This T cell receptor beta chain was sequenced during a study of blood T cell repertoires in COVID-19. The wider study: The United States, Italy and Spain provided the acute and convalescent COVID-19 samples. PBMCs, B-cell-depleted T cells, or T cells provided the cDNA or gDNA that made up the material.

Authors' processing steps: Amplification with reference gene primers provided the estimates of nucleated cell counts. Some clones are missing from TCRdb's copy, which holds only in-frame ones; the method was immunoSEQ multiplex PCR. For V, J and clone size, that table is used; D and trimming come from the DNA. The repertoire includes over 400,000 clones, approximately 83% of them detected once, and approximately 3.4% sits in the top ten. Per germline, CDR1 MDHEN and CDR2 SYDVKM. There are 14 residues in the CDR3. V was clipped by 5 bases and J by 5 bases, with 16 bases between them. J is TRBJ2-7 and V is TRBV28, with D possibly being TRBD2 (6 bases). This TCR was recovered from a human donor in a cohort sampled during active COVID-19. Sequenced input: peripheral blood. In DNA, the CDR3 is TGTGCCAGCAGTACTCACGGAGGGGTAGACGAGCAGTACTTC. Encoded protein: CASSTHGGVDEQYF.